The clone carrying this T cell receptor (beta chain) occurred many times. Germline V gives CDR1 LGHNA, CDR2 YNFKEQ. Trimming stripped 3 bases from V and 0 bases from J, with 17 bases between. This CDR3 has 17 amino acids. The time point denotes: newly diagnosed GD, antithyroid drugs for less than 3 months. Extracted PBMC RNA gave rise to the TCR library. This sample stems from a study of regulatory T cells in long-lasting Graves disease. Whole-study context: Graves' cases, newly diagnosed, had used antithyroid drugs under 3 months.

Through Arm-PCR of CDR3 regions and iRepertoire HTBI primers, TCR beta libraries were built. One entry per CDR3 protein results from TCRdb running MiXCR on the multiplex PCR reads. Among 550,000 to 650,000 distinct CDR3 sequences listed, about 16% were seen once. These data were also filed under a second study, of T cells in Graves' hyperthyroidism and ophthalmopathy.

J is TRBJ1-2 and V is TRBV4-2, with D possibly TRBD1 on 6 matching bases. The clonotype originates from a man younger than 35 with Graves disease. The sequenced sample was peripheral blood mononuclear cells (PBMCs), obtained at new diagnosis, from a patient treated with antithyroid drugs. In DNA form, the CDR3 reads TGTGCCAGCAGCCAGCTAGTCTTCGGACAGCCTAACTATGGCTACACCTTC. Amino acid sequence: CASSQLVFGQPNYGYTF.